Sequencing of this TCR beta chain was carried out in a study of cytomegalovirus exposure and HLA in healthy donors. 60 Vbeta and 13 Jbeta primers were used in PCR. Original analysis: There were 80 million to 95 million unique TCR beta chains by a later count, and approximately 10 million of them were shared. The repertoire was sequenced with immunoSEQ multiplex PCR; TCRdb's copy has only in-frame clones and lacks some. V and J calls and clone size come straight from that table; D and trimming were deduced from the DNA. The table has around 99,000 clones, about 60% seen once. Germline CDR1 reads MNHEY; CDR2 reads SVGAGI. CDR3 length equals 13 residues. Trimming cost V 6 bases and J 5 bases, with 10 bases left between them.

The sequenced sample was PBMCs. This receptor was identified in a woman aged 25-40 years in good health and CMV-seronegative. The V call is TRBV6-5, the J call TRBJ2-2; D is unclear. The CDR3 is CASSVARTGELFF. Here the CDR3 DNA reads TGTGCCAGCAGCGTGGCTAGGACCGGGGAGCTGTTTTTT.